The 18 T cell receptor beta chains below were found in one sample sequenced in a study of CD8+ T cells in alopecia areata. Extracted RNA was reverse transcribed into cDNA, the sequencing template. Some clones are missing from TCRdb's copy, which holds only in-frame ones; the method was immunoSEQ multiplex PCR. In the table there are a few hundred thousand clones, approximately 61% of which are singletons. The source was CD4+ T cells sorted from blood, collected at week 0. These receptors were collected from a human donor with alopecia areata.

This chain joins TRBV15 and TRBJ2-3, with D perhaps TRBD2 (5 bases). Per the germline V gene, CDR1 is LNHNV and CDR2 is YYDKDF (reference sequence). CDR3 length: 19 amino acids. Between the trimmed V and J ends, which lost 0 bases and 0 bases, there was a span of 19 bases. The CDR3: CATSRDRGRAVPSTDTQYF. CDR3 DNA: TGTGCCACCAGCAGAGATCGAGGGCGGGCAGTCCCTAGCACAGATACGCAGTATTTT.

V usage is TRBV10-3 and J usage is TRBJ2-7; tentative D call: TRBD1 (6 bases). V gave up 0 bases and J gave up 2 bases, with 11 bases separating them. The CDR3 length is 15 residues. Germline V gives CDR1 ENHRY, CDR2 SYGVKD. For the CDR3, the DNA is TGTGCCATCAGTGAGTCAAGGACAGAAACCTACGAGCAGTACTTC. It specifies CAISESRTETYEQYF.

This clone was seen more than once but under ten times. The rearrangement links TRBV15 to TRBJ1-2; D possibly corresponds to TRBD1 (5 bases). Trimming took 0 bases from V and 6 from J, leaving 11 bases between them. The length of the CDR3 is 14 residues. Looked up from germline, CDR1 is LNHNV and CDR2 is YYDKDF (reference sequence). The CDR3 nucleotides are TGTGCCACCAGCAGAGACAGGGTGGATGATGGCTACACCTTC. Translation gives CATSRDRVDDGYTF.

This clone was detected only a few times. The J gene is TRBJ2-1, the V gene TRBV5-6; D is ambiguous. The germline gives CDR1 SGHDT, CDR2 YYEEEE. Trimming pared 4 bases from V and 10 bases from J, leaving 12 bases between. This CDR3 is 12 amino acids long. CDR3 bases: TGTGCCAGCAGCCGTAAACCTGACGAGCAGTTCTTC. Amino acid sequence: CASSRKPDEQFF. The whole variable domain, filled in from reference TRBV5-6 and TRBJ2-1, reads DAGVTQSPTHLIKTRGQQVTLRCSPKSGHDTVSWYQQALGQGPQFIFQYYEEEERQRGNFPDRFSGHQFPNYSSELNVNALLLGDSALYLCASSRKPDEQFFGPGTRLTVL.

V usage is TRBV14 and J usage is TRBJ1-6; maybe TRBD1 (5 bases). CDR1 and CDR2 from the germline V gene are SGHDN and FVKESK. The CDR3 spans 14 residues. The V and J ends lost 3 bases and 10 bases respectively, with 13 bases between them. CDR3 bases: TGTGCCAGCAGCCAGGGGCAGCTAAGGTCACCCCTCCACTTT. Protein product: CASSQGQLRSPLHF.

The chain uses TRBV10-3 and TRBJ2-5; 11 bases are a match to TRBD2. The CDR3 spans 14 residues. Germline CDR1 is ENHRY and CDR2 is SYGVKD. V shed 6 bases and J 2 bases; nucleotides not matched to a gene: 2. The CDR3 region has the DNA TGTGCCATCAGGACTAGCGGGACTCAAGAGACCCAGTACTTC. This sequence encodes CAIRTSGTQETQYF.

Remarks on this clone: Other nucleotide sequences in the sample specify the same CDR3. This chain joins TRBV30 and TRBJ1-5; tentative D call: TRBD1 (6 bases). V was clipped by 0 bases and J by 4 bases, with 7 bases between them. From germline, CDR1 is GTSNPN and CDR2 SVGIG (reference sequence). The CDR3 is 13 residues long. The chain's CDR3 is CAWSVRGNQPQHF. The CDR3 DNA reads TGTGCCTGGAGTGTAAGGGGGAATCAGCCCCAGCATTTT.

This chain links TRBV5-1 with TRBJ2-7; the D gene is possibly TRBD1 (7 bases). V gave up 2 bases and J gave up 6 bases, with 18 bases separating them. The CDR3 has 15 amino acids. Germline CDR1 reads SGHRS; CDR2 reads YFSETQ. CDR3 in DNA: TGCGCCAGCAGCTTAAGACAGGGAGGAGCCTCCGAGCAGTACTTC. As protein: CASSLRQGGASEQYF.

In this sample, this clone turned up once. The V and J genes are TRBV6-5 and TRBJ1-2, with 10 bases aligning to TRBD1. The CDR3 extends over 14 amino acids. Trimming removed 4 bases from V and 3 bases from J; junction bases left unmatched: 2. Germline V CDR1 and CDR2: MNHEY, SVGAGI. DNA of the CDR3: TGTGCCAGCAGTTCGACAGGGGGCTACTATGGCTACACCTTC. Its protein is CASSSTGGYYGYTF.

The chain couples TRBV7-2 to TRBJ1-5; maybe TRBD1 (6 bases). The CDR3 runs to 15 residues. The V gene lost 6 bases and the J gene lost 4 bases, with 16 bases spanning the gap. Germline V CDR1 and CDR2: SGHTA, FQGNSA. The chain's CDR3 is CASRPGHRINQPQHF. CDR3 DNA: TGTGCCAGCAGACCGGGACATCGGATTAATCAGCCCCAGCATTTT. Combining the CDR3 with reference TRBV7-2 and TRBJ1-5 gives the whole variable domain GAGVSQSPSNKVTEKGKDVELRCDPISGHTALYWYRQSLGQGLEFLIYFQGNSAPDKSGLPSDRFSAERTGGSVSTLTIQRTQQEDSAVYLCASRPGHRINQPQHFGDGTRLSIL.

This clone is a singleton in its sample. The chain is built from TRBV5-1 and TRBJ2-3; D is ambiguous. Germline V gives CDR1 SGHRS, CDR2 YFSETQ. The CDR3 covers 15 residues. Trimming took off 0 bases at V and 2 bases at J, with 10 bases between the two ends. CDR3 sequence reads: CASSLVLSTTDTQYF. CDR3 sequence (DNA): TGCGCCAGCAGCTTGGTTCTTTCTACCACAGATACGCAGTATTTT. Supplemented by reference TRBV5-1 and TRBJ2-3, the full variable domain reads KAGVTQTPRYLIKTRGQQVTLSCSPISGHRSVSWYQQTPGQGLQFLFEYFSETQRNKGNFPGRFSGRQFSNSRSEMNVSTLELGDSALYLCASSLVLSTTDTQYFGPGTRLTVL.

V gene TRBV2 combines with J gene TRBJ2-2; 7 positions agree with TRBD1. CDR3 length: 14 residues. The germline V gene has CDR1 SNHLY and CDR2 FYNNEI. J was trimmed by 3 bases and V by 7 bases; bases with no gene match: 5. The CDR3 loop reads CASKGQPHTGELFF. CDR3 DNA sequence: TGTGCCAGCAAGGGACAGCCACACACCGGGGAGCTGTTTTTT.

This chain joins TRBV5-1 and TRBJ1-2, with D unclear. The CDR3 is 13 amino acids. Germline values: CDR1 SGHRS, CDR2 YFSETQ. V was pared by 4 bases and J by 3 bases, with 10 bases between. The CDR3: CASSLGSHYGYTF. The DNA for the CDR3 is TGCGCCAGCAGCCTAGGGAGTCACTATGGCTACACCTTC. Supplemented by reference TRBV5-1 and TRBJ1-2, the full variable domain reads KAGVTQTPRYLIKTRGQQVTLSCSPISGHRSVSWYQQTPGQGLQFLFEYFSETQRNKGNFPGRFSGRQFSNSRSEMNVSTLELGDSALYLCASSLGSHYGYTFGSGTRLTVV.

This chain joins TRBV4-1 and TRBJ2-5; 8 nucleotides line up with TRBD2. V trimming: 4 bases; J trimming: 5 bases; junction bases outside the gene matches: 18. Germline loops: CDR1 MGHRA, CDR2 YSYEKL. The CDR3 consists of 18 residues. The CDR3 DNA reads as TGCGCCAGCAGCCCTCCAGCGCGGGGGGCCTCCCCTATCGAGACCCAGTACTTC. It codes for CASSPPARGASPIETQYF.

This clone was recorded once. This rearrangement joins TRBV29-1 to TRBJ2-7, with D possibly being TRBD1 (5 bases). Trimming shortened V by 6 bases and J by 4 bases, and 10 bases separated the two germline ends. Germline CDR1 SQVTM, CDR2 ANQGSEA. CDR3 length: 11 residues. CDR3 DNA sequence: TGCAGCGTGAAACAGGTTTACGAGCAGTACTTC. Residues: CSVKQVYEQYF.

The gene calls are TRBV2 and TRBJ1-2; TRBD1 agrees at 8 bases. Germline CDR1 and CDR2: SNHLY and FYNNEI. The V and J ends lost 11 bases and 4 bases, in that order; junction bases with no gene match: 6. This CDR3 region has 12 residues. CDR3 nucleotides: TGTGCCGGCGGGACAGGAGGCTATGGCTACACCTTC. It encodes CAGGTGGYGYTF.

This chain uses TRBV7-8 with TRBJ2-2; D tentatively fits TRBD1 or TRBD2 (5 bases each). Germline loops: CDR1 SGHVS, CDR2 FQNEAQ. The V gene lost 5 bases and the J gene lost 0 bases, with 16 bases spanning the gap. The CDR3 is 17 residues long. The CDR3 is CASSPKPGLPNTGELFF. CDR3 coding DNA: TGTGCCAGCAGCCCGAAACCGGGGCTACCGAACACCGGGGAGCTGTTTTTT.

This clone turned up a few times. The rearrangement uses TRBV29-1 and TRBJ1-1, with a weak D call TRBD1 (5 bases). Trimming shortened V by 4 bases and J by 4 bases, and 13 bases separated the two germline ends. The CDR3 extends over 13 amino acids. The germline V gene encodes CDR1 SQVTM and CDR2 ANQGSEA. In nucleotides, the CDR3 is TGCAGCGTTGTGCGGACATCGGGCACTGAAGCTTTCTTT. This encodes CSVVRTSGTEAFF.